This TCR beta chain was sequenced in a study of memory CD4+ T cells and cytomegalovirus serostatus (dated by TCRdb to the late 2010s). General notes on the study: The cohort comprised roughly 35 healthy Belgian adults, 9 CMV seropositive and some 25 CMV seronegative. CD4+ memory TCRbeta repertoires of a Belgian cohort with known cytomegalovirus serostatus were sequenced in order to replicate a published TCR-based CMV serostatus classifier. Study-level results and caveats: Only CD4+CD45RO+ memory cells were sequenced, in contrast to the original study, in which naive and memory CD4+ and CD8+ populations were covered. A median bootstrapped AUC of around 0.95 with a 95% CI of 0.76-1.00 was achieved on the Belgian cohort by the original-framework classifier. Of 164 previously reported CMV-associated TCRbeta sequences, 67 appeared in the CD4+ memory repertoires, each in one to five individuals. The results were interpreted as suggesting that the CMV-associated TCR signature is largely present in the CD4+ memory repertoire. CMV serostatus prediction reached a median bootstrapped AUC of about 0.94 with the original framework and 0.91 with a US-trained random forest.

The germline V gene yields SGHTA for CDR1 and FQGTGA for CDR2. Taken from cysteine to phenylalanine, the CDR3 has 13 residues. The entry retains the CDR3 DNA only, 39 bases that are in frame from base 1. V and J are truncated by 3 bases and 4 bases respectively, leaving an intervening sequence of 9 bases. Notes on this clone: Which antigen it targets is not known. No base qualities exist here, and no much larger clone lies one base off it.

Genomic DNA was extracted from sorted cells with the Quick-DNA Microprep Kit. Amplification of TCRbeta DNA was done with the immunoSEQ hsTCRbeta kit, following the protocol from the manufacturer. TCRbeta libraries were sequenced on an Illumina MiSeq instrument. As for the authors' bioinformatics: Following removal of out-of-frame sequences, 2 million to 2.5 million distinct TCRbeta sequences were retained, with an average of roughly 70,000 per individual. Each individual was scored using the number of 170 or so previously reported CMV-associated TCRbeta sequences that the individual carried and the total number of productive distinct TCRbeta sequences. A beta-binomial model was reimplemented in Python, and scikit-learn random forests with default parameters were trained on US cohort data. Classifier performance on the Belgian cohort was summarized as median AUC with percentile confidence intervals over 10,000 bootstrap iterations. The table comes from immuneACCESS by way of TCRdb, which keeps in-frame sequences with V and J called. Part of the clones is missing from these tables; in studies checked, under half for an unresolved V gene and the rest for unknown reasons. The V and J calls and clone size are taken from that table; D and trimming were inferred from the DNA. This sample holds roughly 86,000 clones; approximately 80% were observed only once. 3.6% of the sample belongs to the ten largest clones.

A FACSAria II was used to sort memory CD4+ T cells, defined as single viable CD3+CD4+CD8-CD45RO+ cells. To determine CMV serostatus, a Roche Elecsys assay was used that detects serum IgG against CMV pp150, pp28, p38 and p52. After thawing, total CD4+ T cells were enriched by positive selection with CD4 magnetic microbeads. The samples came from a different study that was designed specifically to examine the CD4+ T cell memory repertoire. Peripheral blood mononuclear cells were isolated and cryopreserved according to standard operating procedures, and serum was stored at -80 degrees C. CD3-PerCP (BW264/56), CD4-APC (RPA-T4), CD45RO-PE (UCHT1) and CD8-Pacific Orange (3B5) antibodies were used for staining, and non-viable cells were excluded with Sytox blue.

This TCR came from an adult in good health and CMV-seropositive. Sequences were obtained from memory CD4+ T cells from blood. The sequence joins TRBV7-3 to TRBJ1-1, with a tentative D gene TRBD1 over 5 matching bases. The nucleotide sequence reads TGTGCCAGCAGCTTTTGGGGGGGCACTGAAGCTTTCTTT. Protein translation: CASSFWGGTEAFF. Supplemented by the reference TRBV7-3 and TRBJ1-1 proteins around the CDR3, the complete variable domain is GAGVSQTPSNKVTEKGKYVELRCDPISGHTALYWYRQSLGQGPEFLIYFQGTGAADDSGLPNDRFFAVRPEGSVSTLKIQRTERGDSAVYLCASSFWGGTEAFFGQGTRLTVV.